The T cell receptor (beta chain) under discussion was sequenced for a study of shared clonotypes between healthy human individuals. TCRdb's table, derived via immunoSEQ multiplex PCR, lists solely in-frame clones and lacks some. Among 850,000 to 1,200,000 clones listed, about 75% were seen once. The germline gives CDR1 MDHEN, CDR2 SYDVKM. The CDR3 covers 19 residues. Trimming removed 5 bases from V and 3 bases from J; junction bases left unmatched: 14. Sample: memory CD4+ T cells sorted from blood. Subset noted: CD45RA-negative fraction. The chain combines TRBV28 with TRBJ1-6, with 9 bases lining up with TRBD1. The TCR comes from a young man in good health. The CDR3: CASSPLKGTGTLYNSPLHF. DNA for the CDR3: TGTGCCAGCAGTCCCTTGAAGGGGACAGGGACTCTCTATAATTCACCCCTCCACTTT.